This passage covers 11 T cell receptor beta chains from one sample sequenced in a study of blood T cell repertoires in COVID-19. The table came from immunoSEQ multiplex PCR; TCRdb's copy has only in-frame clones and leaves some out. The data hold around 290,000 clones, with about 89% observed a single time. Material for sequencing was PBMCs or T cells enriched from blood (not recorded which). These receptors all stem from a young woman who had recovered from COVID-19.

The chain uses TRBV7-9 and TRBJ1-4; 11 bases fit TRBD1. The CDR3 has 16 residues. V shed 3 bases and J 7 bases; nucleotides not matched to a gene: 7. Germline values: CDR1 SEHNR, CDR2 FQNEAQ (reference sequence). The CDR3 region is CASSFKGQGAGEKLFF. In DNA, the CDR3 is TGTGCCAGCAGCTTCAAAGGACAGGGGGCCGGTGAAAAACTGTTTTTT.

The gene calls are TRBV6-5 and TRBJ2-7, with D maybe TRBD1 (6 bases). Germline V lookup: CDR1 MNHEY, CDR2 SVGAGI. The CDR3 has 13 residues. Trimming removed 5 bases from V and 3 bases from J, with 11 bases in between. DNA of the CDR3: TGTGCCAGCAGTAAATCACAGGGCTACGAGCAGTACTTC. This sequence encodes CASSKSQGYEQYF.

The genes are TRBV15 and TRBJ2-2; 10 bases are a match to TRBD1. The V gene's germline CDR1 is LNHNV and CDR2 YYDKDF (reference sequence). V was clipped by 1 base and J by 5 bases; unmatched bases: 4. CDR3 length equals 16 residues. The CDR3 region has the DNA TGTGCCACCAGCAGAGGACAGGGGGCGGGGACCGGGGAGCTGTTTTTT. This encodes CATSRGQGAGTGELFF.

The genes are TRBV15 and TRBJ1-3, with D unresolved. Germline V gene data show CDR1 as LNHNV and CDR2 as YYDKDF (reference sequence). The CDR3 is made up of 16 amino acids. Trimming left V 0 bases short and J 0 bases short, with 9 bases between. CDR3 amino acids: CATSRDTPHSGNTIYF. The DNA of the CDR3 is TGTGCCACCAGCAGAGACACACCGCACTCTGGAAACACCATATATTTT.

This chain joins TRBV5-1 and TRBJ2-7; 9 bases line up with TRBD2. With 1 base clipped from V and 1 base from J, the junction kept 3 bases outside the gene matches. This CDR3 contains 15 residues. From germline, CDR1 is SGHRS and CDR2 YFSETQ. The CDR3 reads CASSLSREGSYEQYF. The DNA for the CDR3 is TGCGCCAGCAGCTTGTCGCGGGAGGGGTCCTACGAGCAGTACTTC.

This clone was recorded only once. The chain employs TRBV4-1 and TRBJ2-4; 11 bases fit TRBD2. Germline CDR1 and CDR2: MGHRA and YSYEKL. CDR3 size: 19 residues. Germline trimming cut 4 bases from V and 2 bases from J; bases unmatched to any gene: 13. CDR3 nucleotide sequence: TGCGCCAGCAGCCTCCCGGGACTAGCGGAATTAGGATCCAAAAACATTCAGTACTTC. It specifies CASSLPGLAELGSKNIQYF.

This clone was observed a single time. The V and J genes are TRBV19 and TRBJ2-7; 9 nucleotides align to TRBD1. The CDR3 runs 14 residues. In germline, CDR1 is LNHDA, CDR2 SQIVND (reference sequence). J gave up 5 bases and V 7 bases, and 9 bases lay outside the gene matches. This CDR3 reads CASNPGQGVDEQYF. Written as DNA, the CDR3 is TGTGCCAGTAACCCGGGACAGGGTGTCGACGAGCAGTACTTC.

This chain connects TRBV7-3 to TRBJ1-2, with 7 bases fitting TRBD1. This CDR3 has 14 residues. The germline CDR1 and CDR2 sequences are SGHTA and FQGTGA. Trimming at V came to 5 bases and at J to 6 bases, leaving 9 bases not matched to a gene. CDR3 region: CASSPTGVVDGYTF. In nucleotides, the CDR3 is TGTGCCAGCAGCCCCACAGGGGTAGTGGATGGCTACACCTTC. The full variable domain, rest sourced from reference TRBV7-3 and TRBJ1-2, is GAGVSQTPSNKVTEKGKYVELRCDPISGHTALYWYRQSLGQGPEFLIYFQGTGAADDSGLPNDRFFAVRPEGSVSTLKIQRTERGDSAVYLCASSPTGVVDGYTFGSGTRLTVV.

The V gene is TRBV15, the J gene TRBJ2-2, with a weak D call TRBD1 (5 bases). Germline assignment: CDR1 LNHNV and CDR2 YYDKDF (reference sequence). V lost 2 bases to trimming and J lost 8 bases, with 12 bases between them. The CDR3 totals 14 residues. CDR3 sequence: CATSRPLRQGELFF. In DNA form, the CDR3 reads TGTGCCACCAGCAGACCCCTTCGACAGGGGGAGCTGTTTTTT.

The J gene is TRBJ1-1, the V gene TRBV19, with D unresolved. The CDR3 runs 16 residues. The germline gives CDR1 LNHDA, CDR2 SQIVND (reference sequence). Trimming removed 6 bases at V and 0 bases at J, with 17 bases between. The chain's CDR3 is CASSPLGEEMNTEAFF. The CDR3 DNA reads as TGTGCCAGTAGCCCACTCGGGGAGGAGATGAACACTGAAGCTTTCTTT. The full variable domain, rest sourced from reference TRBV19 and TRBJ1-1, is DGGITQSPKYLFRKEGQNVTLSCEQNLNHDAMYWYRQDPGQGLRLIYYSQIVNDFQKGDIAEGYSVSREKKESFPLTVTSAQKNPTAFYLCASSPLGEEMNTEAFFGQGTRLTVV.

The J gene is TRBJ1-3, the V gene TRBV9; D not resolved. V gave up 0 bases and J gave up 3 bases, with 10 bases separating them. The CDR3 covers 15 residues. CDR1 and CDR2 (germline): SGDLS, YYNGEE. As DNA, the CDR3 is TGTGCCAGCAGCGTAGCTGGCGGGGATGGAAACACCATATATTTT. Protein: CASSVAGGDGNTIYF. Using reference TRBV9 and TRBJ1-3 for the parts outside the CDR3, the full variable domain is DSGVTQTPKHLITATGQRVTLRCSPRSGDLSVYWYQQSLDQGLQFLIQYYNGEERAKGNILERFSAQQFPDLHSELNLSSLELGDSALYFCASSVAGGDGNTIYFGEGSWLTVV.